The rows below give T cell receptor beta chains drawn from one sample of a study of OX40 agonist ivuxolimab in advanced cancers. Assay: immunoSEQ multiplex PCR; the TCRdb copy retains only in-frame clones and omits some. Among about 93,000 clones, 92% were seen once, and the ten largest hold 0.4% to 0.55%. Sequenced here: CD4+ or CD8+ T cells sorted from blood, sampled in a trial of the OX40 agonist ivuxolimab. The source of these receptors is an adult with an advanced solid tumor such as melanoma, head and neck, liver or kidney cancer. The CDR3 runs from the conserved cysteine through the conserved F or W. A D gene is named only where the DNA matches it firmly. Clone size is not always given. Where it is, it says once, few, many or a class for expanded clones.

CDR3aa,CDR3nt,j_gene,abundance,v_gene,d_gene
CASSLGGTSGNTIYF,TGCGCCAGCAGTTTGGGCGGCACCTCTGGAAACACCATATATTTT,TRBJ1-3,NA,TRBV5-1,NA
CASSTRGQENSYEQYF,TGTGCCAGTAGTACACGCGGACAGGAGAACTCCTACGAGCAGTACTTC,TRBJ2-7,NA,TRBV19,TRBD1
CASSYSSTHQPQHF,TGTGCCAGCAGTTACTCGTCGACTCATCAGCCCCAGCATTTT,TRBJ1-5,NA,TRBV6-5,NA
CASSQDKIPGPGNTIYF,TGCGCCAGCAGCCAAGACAAAATCCCCGGCCCCGGAAACACCATATATTTT,TRBJ1-3,NA,TRBV4-1,NA
CASSGRGGNEQFF,TGTGCCAGTAGCGGGAGAGGTGGTAATGAGCAGTTCTTC,TRBJ2-1,NA,TRBV19,NA
CASSFSGANVLTF,TGTGCCAGCTCATTCTCTGGGGCCAACGTCCTGACTTTC,TRBJ2-6,NA,TRBV18,NA
CASSAAPQGVKPQHF,TGTGCCAGTAGTGCCGCGCCCCAGGGTGTAAAGCCCCAGCATTTT,TRBJ1-5,NA,TRBV19,NA
CASSQDGTGNGQPQHF,TGTGCCAGCTCTCAAGACGGGACAGGGAACGGACAGCCCCAGCATTTT,TRBJ1-5,NA,TRBV18,TRBD1
CASSLAGVGTNTEAFF,TGTGCCAGCAGCTTAGCGGGGGTGGGTACGAACACTGAAGCTTTCTTT,TRBJ1-1,NA,TRBV7-6,NA
CASSPFPGHQNTGELFF,TGTGCCAGCTCACCGTTTCCGGGACACCAGAACACCGGGGAGCTGTTTTTT,TRBJ2-2,NA,TRBV18,NA
CARSWDRENTIYF,TGTGCCAGAAGCTGGGACAGGGAAAACACCATATATTTT,TRBJ1-3,NA,TRBV5-3,TRBD1
CASSGSGMGNQPQHF,TGTGCCAGCAGTGGTTCAGGTATGGGCAATCAGCCCCAGCATTTT,TRBJ1-5,NA,TRBV6-5,NA
CASSLWGSGYTF,TGTGCCAGCAGCTTGTGGGGGTCTGGCTACACCTTC,TRBJ1-2,NA,TRBV5-4,NA
CAISESPQQGADTQYF,TGTGCCATCAGTGAGTCTCCCCAGCAGGGCGCAGATACGCAGTATTTT,TRBJ2-3,NA,TRBV10-3,NA
CASSLDWDSTGNTIYF,TGTGCCAGCAGCTTAGATTGGGACTCTACTGGAAACACCATATATTTT,TRBJ1-3,NA,TRBV7-2,NA
CAWSASKYNEQFF,TGTGCCTGGAGTGCTAGCAAATACAATGAGCAGTTCTTC,TRBJ2-1,NA,TRBV30,NA
CASSLAGGDQDYF,TGTGCCAGCAGCTTAGCGGGAGGAGATCAGGATTACTTC,TRBJ2-7,NA,TRBV7-2,NA
CASSEQGGEQYF,TGTGCCAGCAGTGAACAGGGAGGCGAGCAGTACTTC,TRBJ2-7,NA,TRBV6-5,NA
CASSLTSTYSGTTYEQYF,TGTGCCAGCAGTTTAACAAGCACTTACTCCGGGACAACTTACGAGCAGTACTTC,TRBJ2-7,NA,TRBV28,NA
CASSTTGTGTEAFF,TGTGCCAGTAGTACGACAGGGACAGGCACTGAAGCTTTCTTT,TRBJ1-1,few,TRBV19,TRBD1
CASSLRGFEKLFF,TGTGCCAGCAGTTTAAGGGGTTTTGAAAAACTGTTTTTT,TRBJ1-4,NA,TRBV27,NA
CASSSPPNYEQYF,TGTGCCAGCAGCTCCCCCCCGAACTACGAGCAGTACTTC,TRBJ2-7,few,TRBV11-3,NA
CASSAGFNSYNSPLHF,TGTGCCAGCAGTGCAGGGTTCAACTCCTATAATTCACCCCTCCACTTT,TRBJ1-6,NA,TRBV25-1,NA
CASSLQPDTQYF,TGTGCCAGCAGCCTCCAACCAGATACGCAGTATTTT,TRBJ2-3,NA,TRBV14,NA
CASSSYLTGYNSPLHF,TGTGCCAGCAGCTCTTACCTGACGGGGTATAATTCACCCCTCCACTTT,TRBJ1-6,NA,TRBV5-4,NA
CASTEGDVQPQHF,TGCGCCAGCACCGAGGGAGACGTCCAGCCCCAGCATTTT,TRBJ1-5,once,TRBV10-2,NA
CASSLTGNTEAFF,TGTGCCAGCAGCTTAACTGGGAACACTGAAGCTTTCTTT,TRBJ1-1,NA,TRBV7-3,NA
CSVEGTRTGLYNEQFF,TGCAGCGTTGAAGGGACTCGGACAGGACTATACAATGAGCAGTTCTTC,TRBJ2-1,NA,TRBV29-1,NA
CASRSSTDTQYF,TGCGCCAGCAGGTCGAGCACAGATACGCAGTATTTT,TRBJ2-3,NA,TRBV5-1,NA
CASSFGGGWGEQYF,TGTGCCAGCAGCTTCGGCGGGGGCTGGGGCGAGCAGTACTTC,TRBJ2-7,NA,TRBV5-4,NA
CASSPVGQTLNGYTF,TGTGCCAGCTCACCGGTTGGACAGACTCTCAATGGCTACACCTTC,TRBJ1-2,NA,TRBV18,NA
CASSPGTGGSYNEQFF,TGTGCCAGCAGCCCAGGGACAGGGGGCTCCTACAATGAGCAGTTCTTC,TRBJ2-1,NA,TRBV5-8,TRBD1
CASSEPGKNQPQHF,TGCGCCAGCAGCGAACCGGGAAAGAATCAGCCCCAGCATTTT,TRBJ1-5,NA,TRBV4-1,NA
CASSPGSGSTGELFF,TGTGCCAGCTCACCAGGTAGCGGGTCGACCGGGGAGCTGTTTTTT,TRBJ2-2,NA,TRBV18,TRBD2
CASSLQGRPTDTQYF,TGTGCCAGCAGCTTGCAGGGGCGTCCGACAGATACGCAGTATTTT,TRBJ2-3,NA,TRBV5-6,NA
CASRTGLAGNYEQYF,TGTGCCAGCAGGACCGGGCTAGCGGGGAACTACGAGCAGTACTTC,TRBJ2-7,NA,TRBV2,TRBD2
CAWDYQVLNSPLHF,TGTGCCTGGGACTACCAGGTCCTGAATTCACCCCTCCACTTT,TRBJ1-6,few,TRBV30,NA
CASSFRGEKLFF,TGTGCCAGTAGTTTCAGGGGTGAAAAACTGTTTTTT,TRBJ1-4,NA,TRBV19,NA
CASSLGGGPNTGELFF,TGTGCCAGCAGCTTGGGAGGCGGGCCGAACACCGGGGAGCTGTTTTTT,TRBJ2-2,NA,TRBV5-6,NA
CASSSLAGGQAFF,TGTGCCAGCAGCTCCTTAGCGGGAGGGCAGGCGTTCTTC,TRBJ2-1,NA,TRBV11-2,TRBD2
CAISPSPAGAQTQYF,TGTGCCATCAGTCCCAGCCCAGCTGGGGCGCAGACCCAGTACTTC,TRBJ2-5,NA,TRBV10-3,NA
CASSTSGQGGLNSPLHF,TGTGCCAGCAGCACCTCGGGACAGGGAGGCCTTAATTCACCCCTCCACTTT,TRBJ1-6,NA,TRBV7-8,TRBD1
CASSLVTGTDTQYF,TGTGCCAGCAGCTTAGTAACAGGGACAGATACGCAGTATTTT,TRBJ2-3,NA,TRBV7-9,NA
CASSLAGLLVSNQPQHF,TGTGCCAGCAGCTTAGCAGGGCTCCTAGTCAGCAATCAGCCCCAGCATTTT,TRBJ1-5,NA,TRBV7-8,NA
CAWYRGAVF,TGTGCCTGGTACCGGGGAGCTGTTTTT,TRBJ2-2,NA,TRBV30,NA
CASSRRGSGEKLFF,TGTGCCAGCAGCCGTAGGGGGTCCGGAGAAAAACTGTTTTTT,TRBJ1-4,few,TRBV13,NA
CASSVWGRDYTF,TGTGCCAGCAGCGTCTGGGGGCGCGACTACACCTTC,TRBJ1-2,few,TRBV2,NA
CASSLGQRDGETQYF,TGTGCCAGCAGCTTGGGTCAGCGGGACGGGGAGACCCAGTACTTC,TRBJ2-5,NA,TRBV5-8,TRBD2
CASSPGGGGRNTEAFF,TGTGCCAGCAGCCCGGGGGGAGGGGGGCGGAACACTGAAGCTTTCTTT,TRBJ1-1,NA,TRBV7-2,NA
CASSQVEAGALNEQFF,TGCGCCAGCAGCCAGGTCGAAGCGGGGGCTCTCAATGAGCAGTTCTTC,TRBJ2-1,NA,TRBV4-1,TRBD2
CASSFWGAVGNQPQHF,TGTGCCAGCAGCTTTTGGGGGGCAGTCGGCAATCAGCCCCAGCATTTT,TRBJ1-5,once,TRBV11-3,NA
CASSPGQGGYTF,TGTGCCAGCAGCCCGGGACAGGGCGGCTACACCTTC,TRBJ1-2,NA,TRBV6-1,TRBD1
CASSLSRVLGEQYF,TGTGCCAGCAGTTTATCGAGAGTCCTTGGTGAGCAGTACTTC,TRBJ2-7,NA,TRBV27,NA
CAWSGAGGETQYF,TGTGCCTGGAGTGGGGCAGGGGGAGAGACCCAGTACTTC,TRBJ2-5,NA,TRBV30,TRBD1